The 9 T cell receptor beta chains below all came from one sample that was sequenced in a study of patients and donors after allogeneic stem cell transplantation. TCRdb reanalysed the RT-PCR reads using MiXCR and keeps one entry per CDR3 protein. The sample lists over 400,000 distinct CDR3 sequences, 16% occurring once. What was sequenced was blood, either unsorted or a sorted T cell fraction (not recorded which). These TCRs come from a human donor who was either an allogeneic HSCT recipient or a stem cell or donor lymphocyte infusion donor (not recorded which). It is not recorded whose cells these are; they may come from a transplant donor.

This rearrangement joins TRBV7-3 to TRBJ1-6; no definite D call. V lost 2 bases and J 6 bases, leaving 11 bases between the germline ends. The CDR3 has 15 residues. Germline CDR1 reads SGHTA; CDR2 reads FQGTGA. DNA for the CDR3: TGTGCCAGCAGCTTACAAACTTCACCTAATTCACCCCTCCACTTT. Residues: CASSLQTSPNSPLHF.

The rearrangement links TRBV4-3 to TRBJ1-1; 7 bases are shared with TRBD1. The CDR3 length is 16 residues. Trimming removed 2 bases from V and 3 bases from J; junction bases left unmatched: 9. Germline values: CDR1 LGHNA, CDR2 YSLEER. The CDR3 is CASSQFFGQEHTEAFF. The CDR3, as DNA: TGCGCCAGCAGCCAATTTTTCGGACAGGAACACACTGAAGCTTTCTTT.

This clonotype was counted a few times. V gene TRBV5-1 combines with J gene TRBJ1-1; 7 bases fit TRBD1. The junction had 9 bases not matched to a gene; V was cut back by 4 bases and J by 0 bases. CDR3 length: 16 residues. The germline V gene has CDR1 SGHRS and CDR2 YFSETQ. The CDR3 here is CASSADEGAVNTEAFF. The CDR3 nucleotides are TGCGCCAGCAGCGCGGATGAGGGGGCCGTGAACACTGAAGCTTTCTTT.

This chain uses TRBV6-2 or TRBV6-3 with TRBJ2-1; 7 bases fit TRBD2. The CDR3 runs 15 residues. V shed 6 bases and J 6 bases; nucleotides not matched to a gene: 11. Germline V gene data show CDR1 as MNHEY and CDR2 as SVGEGT. The CDR3 protein is CASRPLADGGNEQFF. Written as DNA, the CDR3 is TGTGCCAGCAGACCTCTAGCGGATGGGGGCAATGAGCAGTTCTTC.

Of note for this clonotype: A junction end diverges from the germline sequence, so it may reflect a read error. The rearrangement uses TRBV6-5 and TRBJ2-3, with D maybe TRBD2 (6 bases). Germline CDR1 reads MNHEY; CDR2 reads SVGAGI. The CDR3 contains 15 residues. The CDR3 here is CGSSYSRDHTDTQYF. For the CDR3, the DNA is TGTGGCAGCAGTTACTCGCGGGACCACACAGATACGCAGTATTTT.

J is TRBJ1-1 and V is TRBV5-1, with a possible D match to TRBD1 (5 bases). The germline V gene encodes CDR1 SGHRS and CDR2 YFSETQ. The CDR3 is 16 residues long. Trimming took off 0 bases at V and 0 bases at J, with 12 bases between the two ends. CDR3 sequence reads: CASSLAGIGVNTEAFF. CDR3 coding DNA: TGCGCCAGCAGCTTGGCGGGGATAGGGGTGAACACTGAAGCTTTCTTT.

This clonotype was detected many times. This chain uses TRBV5-1 with TRBJ2-7; D is perhaps TRBD1 (6 bases). CDR3 size: 15 residues. Trimming removed 1 base at V and 6 bases at J, with 17 bases between. The germline V gene has CDR1 SGHRS and CDR2 YFSETQ. For the CDR3, the DNA is TGCGCCAGCAGCTTGTACAGGGAGACAAAGGGCGAGCAGTACTTC. Encoded protein: CASSLYRETKGEQYF.

A word on this clonotype: A read error may be the cause here, since a much bigger clone is one base away. This chain links TRBV4-3 with TRBJ1-1; D unresolved. Trimming stripped 1 base from V and 6 bases from J, with 15 bases between. The length of the CDR3 is 15 residues. Germline V gene data show CDR1 as LGHNA and CDR2 as YSLEER. Written as DNA, the CDR3 is TGCGCCAGCAGCCAAGGTCGAGGCTCCGGGGCTGAAGCTTTCTTT. The encoded protein is CASSQGRGSGAEAFF.

The V gene is TRBV5-4, the J gene TRBJ2-3; 15 bases are a match to TRBD2. The germline V gene has CDR1 SGHNT and CDR2 YYREEE (reference sequence). This CDR3 has 16 residues. V trimming: 4 bases; J trimming: 5 bases; junction bases outside the gene matches: 5. The CDR3 reads CASSAGLAGGGDTQYF. The CDR3 DNA reads as TGTGCCAGCAGCGCGGGACTAGCGGGAGGAGGAGATACGCAGTATTTT.